This T cell receptor beta chain was recovered during a study of blood T cell repertoires in COVID-19. For the study at large: Donors in the United States, Italy and Spain gave samples during acute or convalescent COVID-19. PBMCs, B-cell-depleted T cells, or T cells were the source of the cDNA or gDNA that made up the material.

Original methodology: Reference gene primer amplification gave nucleated cell count estimates. The data were produced by immunoSEQ multiplex PCR, yet TCRdb's version contains in-frame clones alone and is incomplete. That table supplies the V and J calls and clone size; D and trimming were determined from the DNA. The table has some 380,000 clones, around 90% seen once. The CDR3 is 14 residues long. V shed 3 bases, J shed 2 bases, and the junction held 4 bases outside the gene matches. Germline assignment: CDR1 SGHVS and CDR2 FNYEAQ. The chain joins TRBV7-6 to TRBJ2-7; 7 nucleotides line up with TRBD1. The specimen was peripheral blood. The receptor was isolated from a young man with active or convalescent COVID-19. The chain's CDR3 is CASSFQDRAYEQYF. As DNA, the CDR3 is TGTGCCAGCAGCTTTCAAGACAGGGCCTACGAGCAGTACTTC. The full variable domain, with the rest looked up from reference TRBV7-6 and TRBJ2-7, is GAGVSQSPRYKVTKRGQDVALRCDPISGHVSLYWYRQALGQGPEFLTYFNYEAQQDKSGLPNDRFSAERPEGSISTLTIQRTEQRDSAMYRCASSFQDRAYEQYFGPGTRLTVT.